This T cell receptor beta chain was captured by sequencing in a study of blood T cell repertoires in COVID-19. Study information: The samples span acute and convalescent COVID-19 from the United States, Italy and Spain. From T cells, B-cell-depleted T cells, or PBMCs came the material, which was cDNA or gDNA.

This clone has only a few counts. Germline V gives CDR1 SEHNR, CDR2 FQNEAQ (reference sequence). The CDR3 loop spans 15 amino acids. V gave up 4 bases and J gave up 1 base, with 12 bases separating them. How the authors handled the data: Amplification of reference gene primers provided the estimated nucleated cell counts. TCRdb's copy holds only in-frame clones and misses some; the assay was immunoSEQ multiplex PCR. That table gives V, J and clone size, and the DNA gave D and trimming. This table holds about 160,000 clones, about 85% found once. V gene TRBV7-9 combines with J gene TRBJ2-3, with D possibly matching TRBD2 (5 bases). The sample consisted of peripheral blood. This receptor was identified in a human donor with acute or convalescent COVID-19. The donor label of this sample is uncertain. Here the CDR3 reads CASSSDMGGTDTQYF. As DNA, the CDR3 is TGTGCCAGCAGCTCCGACATGGGAGGCACAGATACGCAGTATTTT.